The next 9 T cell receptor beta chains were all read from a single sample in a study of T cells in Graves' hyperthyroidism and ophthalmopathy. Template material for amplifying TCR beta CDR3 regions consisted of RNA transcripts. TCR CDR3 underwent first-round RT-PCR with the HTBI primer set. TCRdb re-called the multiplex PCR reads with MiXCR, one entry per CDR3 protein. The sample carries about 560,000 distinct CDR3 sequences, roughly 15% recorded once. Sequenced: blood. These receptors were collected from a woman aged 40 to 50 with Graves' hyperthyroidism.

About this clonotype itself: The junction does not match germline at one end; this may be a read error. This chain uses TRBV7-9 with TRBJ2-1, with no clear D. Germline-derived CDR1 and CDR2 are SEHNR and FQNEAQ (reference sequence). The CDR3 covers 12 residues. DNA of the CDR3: TGTGCCAGCACCAGAAACGGCAATGAGCAGCTCTTC. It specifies CASTRNGNEQLF.

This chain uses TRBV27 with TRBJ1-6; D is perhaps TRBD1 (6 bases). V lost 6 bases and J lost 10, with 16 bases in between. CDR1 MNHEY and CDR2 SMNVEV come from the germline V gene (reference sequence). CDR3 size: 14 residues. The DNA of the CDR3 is TGTGCCAGCAGAGGACAGAAACTTTCGTCACCCCTCCACTTT. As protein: CASRGQKLSSPLHF.

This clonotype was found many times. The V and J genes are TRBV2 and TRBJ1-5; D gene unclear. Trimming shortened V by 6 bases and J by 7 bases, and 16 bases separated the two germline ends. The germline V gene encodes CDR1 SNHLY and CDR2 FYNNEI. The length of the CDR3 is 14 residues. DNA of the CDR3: TGTGCCAGCAGGCCCCTTAAGGGTGGCCAGCCCCAGCATTTT. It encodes CASRPLKGGQPQHF.

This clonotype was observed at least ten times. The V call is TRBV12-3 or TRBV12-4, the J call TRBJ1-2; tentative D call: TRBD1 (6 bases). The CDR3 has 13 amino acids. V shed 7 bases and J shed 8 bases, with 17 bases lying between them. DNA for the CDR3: TGTGCCAGCACCACGCAGGGGAAGAGGGGCTACACCTTC. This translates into CASTTQGKRGYTF.

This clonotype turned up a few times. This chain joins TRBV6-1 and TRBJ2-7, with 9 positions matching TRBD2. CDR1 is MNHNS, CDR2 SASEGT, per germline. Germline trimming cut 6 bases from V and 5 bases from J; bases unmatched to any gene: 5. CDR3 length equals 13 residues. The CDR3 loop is CASSPSGMNEQYF. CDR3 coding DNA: TGTGCCAGCAGCCCTAGCGGGATGAACGAGCAGTACTTC.

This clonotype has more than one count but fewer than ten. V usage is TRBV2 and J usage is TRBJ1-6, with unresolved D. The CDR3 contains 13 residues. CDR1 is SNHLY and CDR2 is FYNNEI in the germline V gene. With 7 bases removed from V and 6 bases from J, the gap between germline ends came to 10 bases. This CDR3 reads CASTQVSNSPLHF. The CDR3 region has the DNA TGTGCCAGCACCCAGGTCTCTAATTCACCCCTCCACTTT.

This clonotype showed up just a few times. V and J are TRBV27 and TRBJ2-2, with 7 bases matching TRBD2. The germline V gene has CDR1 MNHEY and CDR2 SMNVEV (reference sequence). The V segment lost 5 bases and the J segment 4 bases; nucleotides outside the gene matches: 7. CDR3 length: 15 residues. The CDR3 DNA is TGTGCCAGCAGTGGACTGGCGGGAGCCACCGGGGAGCTGTTTTTT. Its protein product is CASSGLAGATGELFF.

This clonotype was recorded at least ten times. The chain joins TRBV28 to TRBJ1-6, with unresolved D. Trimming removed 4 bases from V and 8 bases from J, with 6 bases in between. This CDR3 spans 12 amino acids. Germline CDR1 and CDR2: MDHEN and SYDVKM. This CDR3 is CASSSTDSPLHF. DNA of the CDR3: TGTGCCAGCAGTTCCACCGATTCACCCCTCCACTTT.

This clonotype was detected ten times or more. The CDR3 coding sequence is TGTGCCACCAGTGATCCTCGGGACACTGAAGCTTTCTTT. Protein product: CATSDPRDTEAFF. The J gene is TRBJ1-1, the V gene TRBV24-1, with D hard to call. Trimming left V 3 bases short and J 3 bases short, with 7 bases between. This CDR3 spans 13 amino acids. Germline loops: CDR1 KGHDR, CDR2 SFDVKD.